What follows is one TCR beta chain and its context. Its antigen is currently unknown. The data belong to a study of CXCR3-negative and CXCR3-positive naive CD8 T cells. The study made its TRB cDNA libraries by 5' RACE, adding UMI labels. No DNA is given; TCRdb re-called the 5' RACE reads and lists each CDR3 protein once. Recorded for this sample: 95,000 to 100,000 distinct CDR3 sequences. This CDR3 has 14 residues. Germline CDR1 is MGHDK and CDR2 is SYGVNS. Study-wide results and limits: The TRBV-TRBJ usage of naive CXCR3-negative and CXCR3-positive cells was similar, but that of memory cells differed. CXCR3-expressing naive cells carried TRB CDR3s more hydrophobic than those of CXCR3-negative naive cells. The study found comparably high diversity in both naive subsets and much lower diversity in memory CD8+ cells.

Specimen: naive CXCR3+ CD8+ T cells from blood. Documented subset: CD45RO-CCR7+CD27+CD95- naive CD8+ T cells expressing CXCR3 (TNR3+). The chain couples TRBV25-1 to TRBJ2-7; TCRdb calls TRBD1, which cannot be checked without DNA. This receptor was identified in a human donor in good health. Some clones in this sample may be carry-over from other donors' samples. This chain's CDR3 is CASSMRDGDYEQYF.